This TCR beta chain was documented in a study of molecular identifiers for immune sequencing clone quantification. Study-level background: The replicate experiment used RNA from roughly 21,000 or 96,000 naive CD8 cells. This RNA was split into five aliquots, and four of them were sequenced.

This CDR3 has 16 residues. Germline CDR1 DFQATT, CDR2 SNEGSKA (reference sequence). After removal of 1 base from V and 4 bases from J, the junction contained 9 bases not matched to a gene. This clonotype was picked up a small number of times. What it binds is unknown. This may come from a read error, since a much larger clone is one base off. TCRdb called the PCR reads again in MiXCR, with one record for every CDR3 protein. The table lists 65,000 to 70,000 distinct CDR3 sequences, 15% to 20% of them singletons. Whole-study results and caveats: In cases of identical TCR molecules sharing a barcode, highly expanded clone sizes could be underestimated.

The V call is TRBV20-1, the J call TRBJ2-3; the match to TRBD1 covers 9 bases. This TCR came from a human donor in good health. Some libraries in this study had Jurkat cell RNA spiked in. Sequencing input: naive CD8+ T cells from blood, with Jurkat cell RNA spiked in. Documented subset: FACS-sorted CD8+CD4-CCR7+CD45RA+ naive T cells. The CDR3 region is CSARGSGTGSSDTQYF. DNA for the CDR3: TGCAGTGCTAGAGGGTCCGGGACAGGGTCTTCAGATACGCAGTATTTT.